The clone carrying this TCR beta chain was recorded many times. Amplification of the TCR beta CDR3 regions used RNA transcripts (as template). HTBI primers were used in a first-round RT-PCR, which preceded a second-round multiplex PCR. TCRdb itself ran the multiplex PCR reads through MiXCR, one entry per CDR3 protein. Altogether over 500,000 distinct CDR3 sequences are present, approximately 22% being singletons, with the ten largest covering approximately 6.9%. The data stem from a study of Graves' ophthalmopathy and Graves' hyperthyroidism. Trimming took 7 bases from V and 7 from J; bases not matched to a gene: 12. This CDR3 is 15 amino acids long.

V is TRBV12-3 or TRBV12-4 and J is TRBJ2-2; 7 bases line up with TRBD2. This sequence originates from a woman aged 18-35 years with stable Graves' hyperthyroidism. Some clones in this sample may be carry-over from other donors' samples. Sequenced input: peripheral blood. CDR3 bases: TGTGCCAGCACCTTGAGTGCGGGAGAGGTCGGGGAGCTGTTTTTT. Translating gives CASTLSAGEVGELFF.